The present T cell receptor beta chain was sequenced within a study of breast tumors, draining lymph nodes, adjacent tissues. Study-wide points: Tumor T cell lymph node origin was a supported hypothesis, not proven. Tumors had less TCR diversity than lymph nodes, more than nontumor tissue.

CDR3 length: 15 amino acids. Trimming cost V 5 bases and J 0 bases, with 11 bases left between them. Germline loops: CDR1 SGHVS, CDR2 FQNEAQ. To note about this clonotype: What it recognizes is unknown.

MiXCR, run by TCRdb on the multiplex PCR reads, gives a single entry per CDR3 protein. The table records roughly 32,000 distinct CDR3 sequences, 36% of them present only once. The rearrangement uses TRBV7-8 and TRBJ1-3; unclear D gene. Sequenced: breast tumor tissue. The source of this sequence is a female donor with breast cancer. Some clones in this sample may be carry-over from other donors' samples. CDR3 bases: TGTGCCAGCAGCCCGCGGCCTCACTCTGGAAACACCATATATTTT. It encodes CASSPRPHSGNTIYF. Complete variable domain (other parts from reference TRBV7-8 and TRBJ1-3): GAGVSQSPRYKVAKRGQDVALRCDPISGHVSLFWYQQALGQGPEFLTYFQNEAQLDKSGLPSDRFFAERPEGSVSTLKIQRTQQEDSAVYLCASSPRPHSGNTIYFGEGSWLTVV.